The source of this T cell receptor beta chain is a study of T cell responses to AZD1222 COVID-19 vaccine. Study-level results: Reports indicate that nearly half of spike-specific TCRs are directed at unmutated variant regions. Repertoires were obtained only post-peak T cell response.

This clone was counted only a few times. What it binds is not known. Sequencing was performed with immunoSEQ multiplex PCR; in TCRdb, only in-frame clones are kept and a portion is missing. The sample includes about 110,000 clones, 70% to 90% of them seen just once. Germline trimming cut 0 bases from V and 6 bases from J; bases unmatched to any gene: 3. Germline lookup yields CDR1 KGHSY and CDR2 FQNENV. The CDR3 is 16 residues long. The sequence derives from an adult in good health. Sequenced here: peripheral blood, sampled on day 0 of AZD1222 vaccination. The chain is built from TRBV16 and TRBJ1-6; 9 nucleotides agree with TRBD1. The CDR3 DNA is TGTGCCAGCAGCCAATCTTCGGGACAGGGTAATTCACCCCTCCACTTT. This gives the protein CASSQSSGQGNSPLHF.